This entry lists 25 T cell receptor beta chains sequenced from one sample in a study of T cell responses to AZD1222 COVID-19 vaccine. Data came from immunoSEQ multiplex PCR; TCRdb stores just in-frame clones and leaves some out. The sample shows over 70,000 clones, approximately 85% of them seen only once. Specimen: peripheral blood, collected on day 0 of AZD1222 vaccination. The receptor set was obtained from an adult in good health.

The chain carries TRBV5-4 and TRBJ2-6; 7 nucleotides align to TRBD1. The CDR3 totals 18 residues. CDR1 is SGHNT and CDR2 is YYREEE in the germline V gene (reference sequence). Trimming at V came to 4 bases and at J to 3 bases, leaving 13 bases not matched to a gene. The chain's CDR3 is CASSQSPLTGVGANVLTF. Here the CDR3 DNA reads TGTGCCAGCAGCCAATCTCCGCTTACAGGGGTTGGGGCCAACGTCCTGACTTTC.

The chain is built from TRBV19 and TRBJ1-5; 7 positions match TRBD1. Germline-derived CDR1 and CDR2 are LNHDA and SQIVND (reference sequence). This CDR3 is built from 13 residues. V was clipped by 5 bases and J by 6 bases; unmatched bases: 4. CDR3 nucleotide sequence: TGTGCCAGTAGTCCACAGGGGCTTCAGCCCCAGCATTTT. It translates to CASSPQGLQPQHF.

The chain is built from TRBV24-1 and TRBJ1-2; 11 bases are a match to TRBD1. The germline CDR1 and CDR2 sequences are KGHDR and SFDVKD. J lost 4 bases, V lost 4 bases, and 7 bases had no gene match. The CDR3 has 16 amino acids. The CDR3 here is CATSDPRTGGIYGYTF. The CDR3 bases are TGTGCCACCAGTGACCCACGGACAGGGGGCATCTATGGCTACACCTTC.

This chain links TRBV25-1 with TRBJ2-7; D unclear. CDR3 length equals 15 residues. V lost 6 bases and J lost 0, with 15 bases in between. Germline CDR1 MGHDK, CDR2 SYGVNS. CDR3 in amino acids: CASSRTSQNSYEQYF. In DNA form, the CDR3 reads TGTGCCAGCAGCCGAACGTCGCAGAACTCCTACGAGCAGTACTTC.

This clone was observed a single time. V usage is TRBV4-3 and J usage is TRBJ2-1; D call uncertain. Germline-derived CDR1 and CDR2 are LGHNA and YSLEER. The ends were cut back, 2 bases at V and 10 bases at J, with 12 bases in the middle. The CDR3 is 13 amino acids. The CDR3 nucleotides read TGCGCCAGCAGCCAACTAGGTTCATGGGAGCAGTTCTTC. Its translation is CASSQLGSWEQFF.

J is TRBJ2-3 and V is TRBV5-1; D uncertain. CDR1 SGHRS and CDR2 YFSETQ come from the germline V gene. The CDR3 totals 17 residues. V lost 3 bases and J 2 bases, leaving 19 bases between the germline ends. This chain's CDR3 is CASSSRDPVRITDTQYF. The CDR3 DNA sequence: TGCGCCAGCAGCTCTAGGGATCCGGTTAGGATCACAGATACGCAGTATTTT.

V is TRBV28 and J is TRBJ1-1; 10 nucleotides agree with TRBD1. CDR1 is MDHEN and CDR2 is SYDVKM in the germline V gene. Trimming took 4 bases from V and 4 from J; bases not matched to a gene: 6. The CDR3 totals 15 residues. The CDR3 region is CASSSPDRGVTEAFF. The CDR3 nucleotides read TGTGCCAGCAGTTCCCCGGACAGGGGGGTCACTGAAGCTTTCTTT.

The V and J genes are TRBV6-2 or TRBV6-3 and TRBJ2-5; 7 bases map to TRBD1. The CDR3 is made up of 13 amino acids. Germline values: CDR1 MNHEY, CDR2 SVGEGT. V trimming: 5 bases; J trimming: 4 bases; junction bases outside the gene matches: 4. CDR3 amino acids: CASSNNRGETQYF. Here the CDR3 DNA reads TGTGCCAGCAGTAACAACAGGGGAGAGACCCAGTACTTC.

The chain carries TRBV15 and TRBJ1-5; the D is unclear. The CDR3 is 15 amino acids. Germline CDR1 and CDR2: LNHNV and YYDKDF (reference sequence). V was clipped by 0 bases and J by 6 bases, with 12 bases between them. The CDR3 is CATSRDLQRGQPQHF. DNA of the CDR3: TGTGCCACCAGCAGAGATTTACAGCGGGGTCAGCCCCAGCATTTT.

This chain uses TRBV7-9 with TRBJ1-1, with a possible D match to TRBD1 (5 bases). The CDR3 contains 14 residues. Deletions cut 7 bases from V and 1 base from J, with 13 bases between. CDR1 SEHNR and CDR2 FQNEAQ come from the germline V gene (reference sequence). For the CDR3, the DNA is TGTGCCAGCACCCTAGGGCAGGGGAACACTGAAGCTTTCTTT. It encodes CASTLGQGNTEAFF.

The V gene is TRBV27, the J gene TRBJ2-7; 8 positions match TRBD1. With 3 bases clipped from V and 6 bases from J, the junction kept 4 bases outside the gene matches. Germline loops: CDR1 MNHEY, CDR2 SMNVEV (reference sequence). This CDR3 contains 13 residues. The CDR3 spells CASSLGTGLEQYF. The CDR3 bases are TGTGCCAGCAGTTTGGGGACAGGCCTCGAGCAGTACTTC.

CDR3 nucleotide sequence: TGTGCCAGCAGCACGGACAGGGGGGGAGCAGAGACCCAGTACTTC. Amino acids: CASSTDRGGAETQYF. The chain joins TRBV28 to TRBJ2-5; 10 bases agree with TRBD1. Trimming cost V 6 bases and J 4 bases; bases outside gene matches: 8. The CDR3 totals 15 residues. The germline CDR1 and CDR2 sequences are MDHEN and SYDVKM. Drawing the rest from reference TRBV28 and TRBJ2-5, the complete variable domain is DVKVTQSSRYLVKRTGEKVFLECVQDMDHENMFWYRQDPGLGLRLIYFSYDVKMKEKGDIPEGYSVSREKKERFSLILESASTNQTSMYLCASSTDRGGAETQYFGPGTRLLVL.

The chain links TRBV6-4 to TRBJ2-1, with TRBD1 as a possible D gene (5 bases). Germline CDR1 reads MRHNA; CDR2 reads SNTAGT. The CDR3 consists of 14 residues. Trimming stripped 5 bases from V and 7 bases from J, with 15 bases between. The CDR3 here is CASSLQGFGNEQFF. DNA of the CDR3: TGTGCCAGCAGTCTTCAGGGCTTCGGGAATGAGCAGTTCTTC.

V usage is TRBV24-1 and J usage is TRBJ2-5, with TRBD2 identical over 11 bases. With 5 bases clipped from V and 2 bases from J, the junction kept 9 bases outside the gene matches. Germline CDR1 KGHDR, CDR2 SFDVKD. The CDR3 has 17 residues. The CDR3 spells CATSGKGTSGIQETQYF. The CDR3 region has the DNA TGTGCCACCAGTGGCAAAGGGACTAGCGGAATTCAAGAGACCCAGTACTTC.

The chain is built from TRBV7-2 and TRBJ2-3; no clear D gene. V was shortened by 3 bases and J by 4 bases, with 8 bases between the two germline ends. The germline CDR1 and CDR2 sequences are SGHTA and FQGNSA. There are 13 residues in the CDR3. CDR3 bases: TGTGCCAGCAGCTTCAGGAGTTCAGATACGCAGTATTTT. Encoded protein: CASSFRSSDTQYF.

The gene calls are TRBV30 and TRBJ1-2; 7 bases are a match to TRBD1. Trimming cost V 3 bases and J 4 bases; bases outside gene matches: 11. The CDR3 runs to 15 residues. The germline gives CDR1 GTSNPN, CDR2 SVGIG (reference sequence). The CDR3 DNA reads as TGTGCCTGGAGAACCCGGGACAGCTTAATCTATGGCTACACCTTC. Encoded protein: CAWRTRDSLIYGYTF.

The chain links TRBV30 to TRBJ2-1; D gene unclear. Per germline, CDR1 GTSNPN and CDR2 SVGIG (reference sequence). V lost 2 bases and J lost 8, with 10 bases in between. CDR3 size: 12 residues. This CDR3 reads CAWSLTSDEQFF. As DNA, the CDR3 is TGTGCCTGGAGTCTCACATCTGATGAGCAGTTCTTC.

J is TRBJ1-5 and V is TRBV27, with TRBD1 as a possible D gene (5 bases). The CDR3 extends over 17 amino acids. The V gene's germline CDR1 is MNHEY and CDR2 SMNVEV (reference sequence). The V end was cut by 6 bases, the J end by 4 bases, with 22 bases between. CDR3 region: CASSSDLLTAMNQPQHF. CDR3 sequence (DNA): TGTGCCAGCAGCTCCGACCTGTTGACAGCCATGAATCAGCCCCAGCATTTT.

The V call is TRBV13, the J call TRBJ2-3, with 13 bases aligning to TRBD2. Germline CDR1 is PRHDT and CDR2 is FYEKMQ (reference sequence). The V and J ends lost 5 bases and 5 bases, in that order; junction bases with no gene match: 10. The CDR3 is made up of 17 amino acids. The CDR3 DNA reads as TGTGCCAGCAGCCCCAAAAACCGACTAGCGGGAGGAGATACGCAGTATTTT. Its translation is CASSPKNRLAGGDTQYF.

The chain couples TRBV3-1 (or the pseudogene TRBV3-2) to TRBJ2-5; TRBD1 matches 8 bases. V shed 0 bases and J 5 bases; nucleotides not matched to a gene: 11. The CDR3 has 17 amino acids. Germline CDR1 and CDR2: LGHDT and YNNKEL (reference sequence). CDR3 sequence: CASSQEGQAAGGETQYF. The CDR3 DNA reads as TGTGCCAGCAGCCAAGAGGGACAGGCAGCCGGGGGCGAGACCCAGTACTTC.

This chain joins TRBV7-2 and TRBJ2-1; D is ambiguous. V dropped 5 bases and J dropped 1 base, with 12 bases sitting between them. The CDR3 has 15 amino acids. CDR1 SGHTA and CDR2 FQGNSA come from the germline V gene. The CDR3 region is CASSRRRASYNEQFF. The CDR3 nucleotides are TGTGCCAGCAGCCGTAGACGGGCGTCCTACAATGAGCAGTTCTTC.

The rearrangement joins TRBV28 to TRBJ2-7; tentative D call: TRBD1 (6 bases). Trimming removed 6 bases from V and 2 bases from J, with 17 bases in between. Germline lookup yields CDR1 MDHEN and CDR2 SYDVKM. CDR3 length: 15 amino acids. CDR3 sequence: CASSLQDRETYEQYF. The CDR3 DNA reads TGTGCCAGCAGCTTGCAGGACAGAGAGACCTACGAGCAGTACTTC.

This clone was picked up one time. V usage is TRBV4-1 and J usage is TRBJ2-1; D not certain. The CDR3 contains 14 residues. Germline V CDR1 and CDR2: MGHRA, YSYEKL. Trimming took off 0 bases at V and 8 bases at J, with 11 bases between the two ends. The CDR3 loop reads CASSQDDWGDEQFF. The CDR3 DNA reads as TGCGCCAGCAGCCAAGATGATTGGGGTGATGAGCAGTTCTTC.

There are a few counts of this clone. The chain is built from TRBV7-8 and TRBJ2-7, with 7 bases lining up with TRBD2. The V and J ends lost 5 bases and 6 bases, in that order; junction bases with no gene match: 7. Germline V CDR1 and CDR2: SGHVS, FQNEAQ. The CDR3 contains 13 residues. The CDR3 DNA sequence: TGTGCCAGCAGCCCCGGACTAGTGAGCGAGCAGTACTTC. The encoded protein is CASSPGLVSEQYF.

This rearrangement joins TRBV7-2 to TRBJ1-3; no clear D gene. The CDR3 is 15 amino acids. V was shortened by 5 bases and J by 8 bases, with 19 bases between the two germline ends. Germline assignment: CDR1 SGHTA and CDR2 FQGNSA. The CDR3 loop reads CASSPNRPPGDTIYF. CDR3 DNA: TGTGCCAGCAGCCCAAATCGGCCCCCCGGAGACACCATATATTTT.